The present T cell receptor (beta chain) was sequenced within a study of CD8 T cells in Susac syndrome. Reverse transcription of about 0.5 to 1 ug RNA used random hexamers. Amplification of TCR beta CDR3 used immunoSEQ multiplex PCR across 54 Vbeta and 13 Jbeta. Each CDR3 protein gets one entry after TCRdb re-called the immunoSEQ multiplex PCR reads with MiXCR. The sample records about 160,000 distinct CDR3 sequences, roughly 95% being singletons. CD8+ and CD4+ T cells taken from blood had their TCR beta sequenced. Negative isolation was applied to CD8+ and CD4+ T cells, and FACS enrichment was applied to TEMRA cells. Sequenced input: CD4+ T cells from PBMCs. This receptor was taken from a human donor with multiple sclerosis.

This chain's CDR3 is CSARVGGLAFNEQFF. The DNA of the CDR3 is TGCAGTGCTAGAGTAGGGGGACTAGCTTTCAATGAGCAGTTCTTC. The chain has TRBV20-1 and TRBJ2-1, with 9 bases matching TRBD2. The V gene end was trimmed by 1 base and the J gene end by 6 bases; junction bases not matched to a gene: 7. This CDR3 has 15 amino acids. The V gene's germline CDR1 is DFQATT and CDR2 SNEGSKA (reference sequence).